What follows are 28 T cell receptor beta chains derived from one specimen sequenced in a study of control samples from healthy donors and cancer patients. Generated by immunoSEQ multiplex PCR, the TCRdb table keeps only in-frame clones and is missing some. Of 95,000 to 150,000 clones listed, 80% to 95% are singletons. Specimen: blood. The receptors shown here come from a woman between 18 and 30 years old in good health.

This chain connects TRBV20-1 to TRBJ1-1; D is undetermined. This CDR3 comprises 11 residues. Germline V gene lookup returns CDR1 DFQATT and CDR2 SNEGSKA (reference sequence). V was cut by 5 bases and J by 1 base, with 5 bases left in between. Written as DNA, the CDR3 is TGCAGTGCTTTTCAGAACACTGAAGCTTTCTTT. It is translated as CSAFQNTEAFF.

V is TRBV7-6 and J is TRBJ2-3, with no clear D. The CDR3 has 12 residues. The germline gives CDR1 SGHVS, CDR2 FNYEAQ. V lost 4 bases to trimming and J lost 6 bases, with 8 bases between them. The CDR3: CASSSVTDTQYF. The CDR3 nucleotides are TGTGCCAGCAGCTCTGTGACCGATACGCAGTATTTT.

The table lists this clone with a count of one. V and J are TRBV15 and TRBJ1-2; D not resolved. The germline CDR1 and CDR2 sequences are LNHNV and YYDKDF (reference sequence). V dropped 3 bases and J dropped 1 base, with 3 bases sitting between them. CDR3 length: 12 residues. CDR3 sequence: CATSSDNYGYTF. The CDR3 DNA reads TGTGCCACCAGCAGTGATAACTATGGCTACACCTTC.

This chain uses TRBV28 with TRBJ1-5; tentatively, D is TRBD1 (5 bases). Germline CDR1 reads MDHEN; CDR2 reads SYDVKM. Trimming removed 3 bases from V and 2 bases from J, with 14 bases in between. The CDR3 covers 16 residues. CDR3 coding DNA: TGTGCCAGCAGTTTGAGGCAGGGAGGGGGCAATCAGCCCCAGCATTTT. Its protein product is CASSLRQGGGNQPQHF.

This chain uses TRBV5-4 with TRBJ1-6, with a possible D match to TRBD1 (5 bases). CDR3 length equals 17 residues. Germline V gene lookup returns CDR1 SGHNT and CDR2 YYREEE (reference sequence). V lost 0 bases and J 0 bases, leaving 10 bases between the germline ends. The CDR3 protein is CASSLGGRNSYNSPLHF. The CDR3, as DNA: TGTGCCAGCAGCTTGGGGGGGAGGAACTCCTATAATTCACCCCTCCACTTT.

CDR3 sequence (DNA): TGTGCCAGCAGCCCGCACATACAGGGGGCGAACACCGGGGAGCTGTTTTTT. It is translated as CASSPHIQGANTGELFF. The chain has TRBV7-2 and TRBJ2-2; 8 nucleotides agree with TRBD1. CDR3 length: 17 residues. Trimming cost V 5 bases and J 0 bases; bases outside gene matches: 8. The germline CDR1 and CDR2 sequences are SGHTA and FQGNSA.

The chain's CDR3 is CASSYDGVGYGYTF. In nucleotides, the CDR3 is TGTGCCAGCAGTTACGATGGGGTCGGCTATGGCTACACCTTC. J is TRBJ1-2 and V is TRBV6-5; no definite D call. The CDR3 sequence is 14 residues long. Germline V gene lookup returns CDR1 MNHEY and CDR2 SVGAGI. V shed 2 bases and J shed 4 bases, with 11 bases lying between them.

CDR3 region: CASSYSWDTNEKLFF. As DNA, the CDR3 is TGTGCCAGCAGCTACAGTTGGGACACTAATGAAAAACTGTTTTTT. The V call is TRBV27, the J call TRBJ1-4; possible D gene TRBD1, 5 bases. Deletions cut 6 bases from V and 2 bases from J, with 13 bases between. The CDR3 covers 15 residues. Germline loops: CDR1 MNHEY, CDR2 SMNVEV (reference sequence).

The chain links TRBV6-2 or TRBV6-3 to TRBJ2-5; 9 nucleotides agree with TRBD2. This CDR3 has 15 amino acids. Germline V lookup: CDR1 MNHEY, CDR2 SVGEGT. V gave up 5 bases and J gave up 5 bases; unmatched junction bases: 9. The CDR3 protein is CASSGSGSVRETQYF. The CDR3 DNA reads TGTGCCAGCAGTGGTAGCGGGAGTGTGCGGGAGACCCAGTACTTC.

The rearrangement joins TRBV30 to TRBJ2-2; D is perhaps TRBD1 (6 bases). The V gene lost 1 base and the J gene lost 0 bases, with 6 bases spanning the gap. Per germline, CDR1 GTSNPN and CDR2 SVGIG (reference sequence). The CDR3 covers 14 residues. CDR3 DNA sequence: TGTGCCTGGAGTGAGGGGGCGAACACCGGGGAGCTGTTTTTT. As protein: CAWSEGANTGELFF.

This clone was picked up one time. This sample also contains other DNA sequences that code for the same CDR3. Written as DNA, the CDR3 is TGTGCCAGCAGCTTAGGTGGAGGGGAGCAGTACTTC. It is translated as CASSLGGGEQYF. The rearrangement links TRBV11-2 to TRBJ2-7; D may be TRBD2 (6 bases). Germline V CDR1 and CDR2: SGHAT, FQNNGV. Trimming cost V 1 base and J 7 bases, with 8 bases left between them. There are 12 residues in the CDR3.

The J gene is TRBJ2-3, the V gene TRBV7-9; 13 bases match TRBD2. Germline V gives CDR1 SEHNR, CDR2 FQNEAQ (reference sequence). V was clipped by 5 bases and J by 5 bases; unmatched bases: 10. The CDR3 length is 17 residues. The CDR3 region is CASSRTSGRATQDTQYF. CDR3 in DNA: TGTGCCAGCAGCCGTACTAGCGGGAGGGCCACACAAGATACGCAGTATTTT.

This sequence joins TRBV3-1 (or the pseudogene TRBV3-2) and TRBJ1-2; possible D gene TRBD1, 5 bases. CDR3 length: 16 amino acids. Germline V CDR1 and CDR2: LGHDT, YNNKEL (reference sequence). Trimming stripped 0 bases from V and 4 bases from J, with 15 bases between. The CDR3 DNA is TGTGCCAGCAGCCAAGAAGGAGGGACTGCTGGCTATGGCTACACCTTC. This gives the protein CASSQEGGTAGYGYTF.

The chain couples TRBV19 to TRBJ1-6, with 7 positions matching TRBD1. CDR3 length: 13 residues. Trimming removed 8 bases from V and 9 bases from J; junction bases left unmatched: 7. Looked up from germline, CDR1 is LNHDA and CDR2 is SQIVND (reference sequence). CDR3 residues: CASYRGWSSPLHF. CDR3 nucleotide sequence: TGTGCCAGTTACAGGGGCTGGAGTTCACCCCTCCACTTT.

This rearrangement joins TRBV19 to TRBJ2-7; 10 nucleotides line up with TRBD1. The germline V gene has CDR1 LNHDA and CDR2 SQIVND (reference sequence). CDR3 size: 14 residues. V shed 7 bases and J 0 bases; nucleotides not matched to a gene: 3. The CDR3 sequence is CASKTGGSSYEQYF. The CDR3 DNA reads as TGTGCCAGTAAGACAGGGGGCAGCTCCTACGAGCAGTACTTC. The whole variable domain, filled in from reference TRBV19 and TRBJ2-7, reads DGGITQSPKYLFRKEGQNVTLSCEQNLNHDAMYWYRQDPGQGLRLIYYSQIVNDFQKGDIAEGYSVSREKKESFPLTVTSAQKNPTAFYLCASKTGGSSYEQYFGPGTRLTVT.

In this sample, this clone turned up once. The chain links TRBV20-1 to TRBJ1-2; a possible D gene is TRBD1 (5 bases). The CDR3 totals 11 residues. From germline, CDR1 is DFQATT and CDR2 SNEGSKA (reference sequence). With 6 bases removed from V and 8 bases from J, the gap between germline ends came to 13 bases. CDR3 bases: TGCAGTGCCTTTGGACATCGCGGCTACACCTTC. Residues: CSAFGHRGYTF.

CDR3 DNA sequence: TGTGCCAGCAGCTTGTCTAGCGGGGGGGCCGGGGAGCTGTTTTTT. Amino acid sequence: CASSLSSGGAGELFF. The gene calls are TRBV7-2 and TRBJ2-2; TRBD2 matches 12 bases. The germline CDR1 and CDR2 sequences are SGHTA and FQGNSA. This CDR3 region has 15 residues. Unmatched junction bases numbered 2, after V lost 3 bases and J lost 6 bases.

This clone turned up a few times. This sequence joins TRBV7-6 and TRBJ2-2; 8 bases map to TRBD1. This CDR3 has 16 residues. V gave up 6 bases and J gave up 4 bases; unmatched junction bases: 10. From germline, CDR1 is SGHVS and CDR2 FNYEAQ. In nucleotides, the CDR3 is TGTGCCAGCAGTCTAGGACAGGGTCTGAGCACCGGGGAGCTGTTTTTT. Translating it yields CASSLGQGLSTGELFF. The whole variable domain, filled in from reference TRBV7-6 and TRBJ2-2, reads GAGVSQSPRYKVTKRGQDVALRCDPISGHVSLYWYRQALGQGPEFLTYFNYEAQQDKSGLPNDRFSAERPEGSISTLTIQRTEQRDSAMYRCASSLGQGLSTGELFFGEGSRLTVL.

The gene calls are TRBV28 and TRBJ1-4; D is perhaps TRBD1 (5 bases). Trimming removed 0 bases at V and 4 bases at J, with 9 bases between. Looked up from germline, CDR1 is MDHEN and CDR2 is SYDVKM. The CDR3 covers 15 residues. The CDR3 DNA follows: TGTGCCAGCAGTTTATGGGGGCAGGGTAATGAAAAACTGTTTTTT. As protein: CASSLWGQGNEKLFF. The full variable domain, rest sourced from reference TRBV28 and TRBJ1-4, is DVKVTQSSRYLVKRTGEKVFLECVQDMDHENMFWYRQDPGLGLRLIYFSYDVKMKEKGDIPEGYSVSREKKERFSLILESASTNQTSMYLCASSLWGQGNEKLFFGSGTQLSVL.

This clone was observed a handful of times. The chain carries TRBV6-5 and TRBJ1-3; D is ambiguous. This CDR3 comprises 13 residues. Germline assignment: CDR1 MNHEY and CDR2 SVGAGI. With 11 bases removed from V and 3 bases from J, the gap between germline ends came to 14 bases. The CDR3 DNA follows: TGTGCCGAAAAGGAGTCACATGGAAACACCATATATTTT. Translation: CAEKESHGNTIYF.

This chain uses TRBV5-4 with TRBJ2-7; D tentatively reads TRBD1 or TRBD2 (6 bases each). The germline gives CDR1 SGHNT, CDR2 YYREEE (reference sequence). V was clipped by 4 bases and J by 2 bases, with 16 bases between them. This CDR3 comprises 15 residues. CDR3 loop: CASSPTGGQTYEQYF. CDR3 sequence (DNA): TGTGCCAGCAGCCCAACCGGGGGCCAGACCTACGAGCAGTACTTC.

The rearrangement joins TRBV7-3 to TRBJ2-7, with TRBD2 matching 14 bases. This CDR3 has 16 residues. Germline V gene data show CDR1 as SGHTA and CDR2 as FQGTGA. The V gene end was trimmed by 5 bases and the J gene end by 6 bases; junction bases not matched to a gene: 9. The CDR3 DNA reads as TGTGCCAGCAGCCATGACACCGGGACTAGCGGGAGCGAGCAGTACTTC. This codes for CASSHDTGTSGSEQYF.

CDR3 bases: TGCGCCAGCAGCCCTGGGACTAGCGGCTCCTACGAGCAGTACTTC. It specifies CASSPGTSGSYEQYF. The chain links TRBV4-3 to TRBJ2-7; 11 bases map to TRBD2. The length of the CDR3 is 15 residues. Germline V CDR1 and CDR2: LGHNA, YSLEER. V gave up 4 bases and J gave up 0 bases; unmatched junction bases: 2.

This clone has a single count. The rearrangement links TRBV7-3 to TRBJ2-7, with D perhaps being TRBD1 or TRBD2 (5 bases each). This CDR3 is 13 amino acids long. Per the germline V gene, CDR1 is SGHTA and CDR2 is FQGTGA. Trimming cost V 3 bases and J 2 bases, with 8 bases left between them. The CDR3 here is CASSLGRTYEQYF. DNA for the CDR3: TGTGCCAGCAGCTTGGGACGGACCTACGAGCAGTACTTC.

The chain employs TRBV28 and TRBJ2-5; 12 nucleotides agree with TRBD1. There are 16 residues in the CDR3. Germline trimming cut 4 bases from V and 6 bases from J; bases unmatched to any gene: 9. In germline, CDR1 is MDHEN, CDR2 SYDVKM. The chain's CDR3 is CASSSPRDRGQQTQYF. DNA for the CDR3: TGTGCCAGCAGTTCTCCCCGGGACAGGGGGCAACAGACCCAGTACTTC.

This clone was picked up a small number of times. This chain connects TRBV30 to TRBJ1-1; 10 positions match TRBD1. The CDR3 extends over 15 amino acids. V lost 5 bases to trimming and J lost 1 base; unmatched junction nucleotides: 7. Germline lookup yields CDR1 GTSNPN and CDR2 SVGIG (reference sequence). CDR3 loop: CAWARDRGTNTEAFF. The CDR3 region has the DNA TGTGCCTGGGCCCGGGACAGGGGAACGAACACTGAAGCTTTCTTT.

This chain links TRBV7-2 with TRBJ2-5, with 8 bases aligning to TRBD2. Germline values: CDR1 SGHTA, CDR2 FQGNSA. V trimming: 6 bases; J trimming: 3 bases; junction bases outside the gene matches: 6. This CDR3 is built from 14 residues. This chain's CDR3 is CASREGTSEETQYF. The CDR3 nucleotides read TGTGCCAGCAGGGAAGGGACTAGTGAAGAGACCCAGTACTTC. Using reference TRBV7-2 and TRBJ2-5 for the parts outside the CDR3, the full variable domain is GAGVSQSPSNKVTEKGKDVELRCDPISGHTALYWYRQSLGQGLEFLIYFQGNSAPDKSGLPSDRFSAERTGGSVSTLTIQRTQQEDSAVYLCASREGTSEETQYFGPGTRLLVL.

The chain combines TRBV5-1 with TRBJ2-7, with no clear D. The CDR3 has 12 amino acids. Trimming removed 0 bases from V and 7 bases from J, with 8 bases in between. Looked up from germline, CDR1 is SGHRS and CDR2 is YFSETQ. CDR3 sequence reads: CASSLDAREQYF. DNA for the CDR3: TGCGCCAGCAGCTTGGACGCCAGGGAGCAGTACTTC.